This TCR beta chain was identified in a study of cytomegalovirus exposure and HLA in healthy donors. Study at large: Assignment to the Caucasian-associated ancestry cluster applied to about 80% of the approximately 400 genotyped donors.

The trim removed 2 bases at V and 2 bases at J, leaving 4 bases unmatched. The CDR3 is made up of 15 amino acids. Germline V gene data show CDR1 as SGDLS and CDR2 as YYNGEE. Study-wide findings and caveats: Productive rates of about 90% or about 30% were seen for most TCR beta V segments in an earlier analysis. An analysis was carried out later, and it reportedly showed fewer N-insertions in an Asian-associated ancestry cluster than the approximately 700-donor mean. Whilst most TCR sequences proved rare, a subset of public TCRs occurred across many donors.

Primers: 60 Vbeta forward and 13 Jbeta reverse. Clones were sequenced by immunoSEQ multiplex PCR, and TCRdb holds only the in-frame ones, with some missing. In the table there are about 140,000 clones, around three quarters of which are singletons. As for this clone: Its cognate antigen is unknown.

This TCR was sampled from a man aged 35 to 55 in good health and CMV-seronegative. Sequencing input: PBMCs. The chain uses TRBV9 and TRBJ2-3, with TRBD1 matching 8 bases. Here the CDR3 reads CASSVGQVFTDTQYF. CDR3 sequence (DNA): TGTGCCAGCAGCGTGGGACAGGTGTTCACAGATACGCAGTATTTT.